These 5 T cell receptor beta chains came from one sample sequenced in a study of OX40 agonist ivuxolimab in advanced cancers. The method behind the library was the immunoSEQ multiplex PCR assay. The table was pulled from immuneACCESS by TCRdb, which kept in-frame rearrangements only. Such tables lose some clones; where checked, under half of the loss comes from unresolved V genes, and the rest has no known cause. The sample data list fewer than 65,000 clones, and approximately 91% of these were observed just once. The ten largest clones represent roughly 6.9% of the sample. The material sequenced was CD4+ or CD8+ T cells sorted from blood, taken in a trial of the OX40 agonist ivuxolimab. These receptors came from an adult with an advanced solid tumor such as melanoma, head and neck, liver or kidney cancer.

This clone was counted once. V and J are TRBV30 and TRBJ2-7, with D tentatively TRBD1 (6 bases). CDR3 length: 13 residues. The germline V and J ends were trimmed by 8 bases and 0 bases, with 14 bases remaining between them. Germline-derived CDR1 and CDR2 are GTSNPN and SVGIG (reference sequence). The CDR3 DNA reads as TGTGCCGGCCAAGACAGGCGCTCCTACGAGCAGTACTTC. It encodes CAGQDRRSYEQYF.

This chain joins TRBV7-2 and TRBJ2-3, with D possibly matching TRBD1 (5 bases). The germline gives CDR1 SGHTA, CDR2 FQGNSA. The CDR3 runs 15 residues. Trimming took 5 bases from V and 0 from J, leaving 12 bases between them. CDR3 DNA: TGTGCCAGCAGCCCGCGACAGCATAGCACAGATACGCAGTATTTT. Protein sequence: CASSPRQHSTDTQYF.

The CDR3 sequence: CASTKDTPEAFF. The CDR3 coding sequence is TGTGCCAGCACCAAAGACACACCTGAAGCTTTCTTT. This chain links TRBV2 with TRBJ1-1; D unclear. CDR3 size: 12 residues. CDR1 is SNHLY and CDR2 is FYNNEI in the germline V gene. Trimming removed 7 bases from V and 6 bases from J, with 12 bases in between.

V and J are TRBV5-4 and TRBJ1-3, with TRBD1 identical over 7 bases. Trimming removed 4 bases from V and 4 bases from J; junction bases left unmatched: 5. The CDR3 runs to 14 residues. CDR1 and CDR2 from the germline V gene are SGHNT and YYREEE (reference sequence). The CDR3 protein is CASSGDRVGNTIYF. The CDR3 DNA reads TGTGCCAGCAGCGGAGACAGGGTAGGAAACACCATATATTTT.

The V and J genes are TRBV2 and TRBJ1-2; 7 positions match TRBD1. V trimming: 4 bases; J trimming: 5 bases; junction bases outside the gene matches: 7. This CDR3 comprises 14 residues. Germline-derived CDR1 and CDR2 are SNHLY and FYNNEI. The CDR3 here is CASSVTGRNYGYTF. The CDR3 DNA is TGTGCCAGCAGTGTGACAGGGAGGAATTATGGCTACACCTTC.